Listed here is a single TCR beta chain. The data derive from a study of blood T cell repertoires in COVID-19. Profiling relied on immunoSEQ multiplex PCR, and the TCRdb table lists in-frame clones only, not all of them. The sample contains 150,000 to 170,000 clones, about 89% of which appear only once. Looked up from germline, CDR1 is SQVTM and CDR2 is ANQGSEA. The CDR3 extends over 13 amino acids. This sequence originates from a man between 50 and 59 years old with acute or convalescent COVID-19. The chain combines TRBV29-1 with TRBJ2-1; 8 bases agree with TRBD2. Sequenced input: peripheral blood. The CDR3 DNA reads as TGCACCGCCGGGACTAGCTCCTACAATGAGCAGTTCTTC. Protein sequence: CTAGTSSYNEQFF.